The next 21 T cell receptor beta chains were all read from a single sample in a study of blood T cell repertoires in COVID-19. Using immunoSEQ multiplex PCR, the repertoire was profiled, and TCRdb retains in-frame clones only, with some absent. The profile shows hundreds of thousands of clones, 70% to 90% of them singletons. What was sequenced was PBMCs or T cells enriched from blood (not recorded which). All receptors derive from a woman in her thirties or forties with acute COVID-19.

The rearrangement uses TRBV6-1 and TRBJ1-4; D call uncertain. Trimming took off 2 bases at V and 5 bases at J, with 9 bases between the two ends. The length of the CDR3 is 14 residues. The germline gives CDR1 MNHNS, CDR2 SASEGT. The CDR3 nucleotides are TGTGCCAGCAGTGAACAGGCCCTGAATGAAAAACTGTTTTTT. Encoded protein: CASSEQALNEKLFF.

The V and J genes are TRBV5-6 and TRBJ1-2, with unresolved D. The V end lost 0 bases, the J end lost 5 bases, and 11 bases lay between the germline ends. CDR1 and CDR2 (germline): SGHDT, YYEEEE. This CDR3 spans 14 amino acids. The CDR3 nucleotides are TGTGCCAGCAGCTTGGGGGAGGAAGTATATGGCTACACCTTC. Translated, it gives CASSLGEEVYGYTF.

The V call is TRBV18, the J call TRBJ2-7, with 7 bases lining up with TRBD2. Germline V lookup: CDR1 KGHSH, CDR2 LQKENI. This CDR3 region has 14 residues. V trimming: 2 bases; J trimming: 5 bases; junction bases outside the gene matches: 6. CDR3 DNA: TGTGCCAGCTCACCATGGGAGGGGCTGAACGAGCAGTACTTC. It translates to CASSPWEGLNEQYF.

The genes are TRBV6-6 and TRBJ1-1, with TRBD1 matching 8 bases. The CDR3 extends over 15 amino acids. Germline-derived CDR1 and CDR2 are MNHNY and SVGAGI (reference sequence). The V gene end was trimmed by 6 bases and the J gene end by 3 bases; junction bases not matched to a gene: 9. CDR3: CASSEDRVQDTEAFF. For the CDR3, the DNA is TGTGCCAGCAGCGAGGACAGGGTTCAGGACACTGAAGCTTTCTTT.

This clone turned up a few times. The chain recombines TRBV29-1 with TRBJ2-7; 8 bases are shared with TRBD1. V dropped 7 bases and J dropped 5; count of bases not matched to a gene: 10. Germline V gene lookup returns CDR1 SQVTM and CDR2 ANQGSEA. This CDR3 has 13 residues. CDR3 loop: CSAMTGVLHEQYF. The CDR3 DNA follows: TGCAGCGCAATGACAGGGGTATTGCACGAGCAGTACTTC.

This clone was detected once. The V call is TRBV10-3, the J call TRBJ2-3, with D possibly being TRBD1 (6 bases). Trimming stripped 6 bases from V and 0 bases from J, with 10 bases between. This CDR3 spans 14 amino acids. Germline V CDR1 and CDR2: ENHRY, SYGVKD. The CDR3 DNA follows: TGTGCCATCAGGCCCGGACAGAGCACAGATACGCAGTATTTT. It codes for CAIRPGQSTDTQYF.

This chain connects TRBV10-3 to TRBJ1-2; the D gene is possibly TRBD1 (5 bases). V shed 2 bases and J shed 2 bases, with 9 bases lying between them. Germline V gene sequence: CDR1 ENHRY, CDR2 SYGVKD. The CDR3 totals 14 residues. The chain's CDR3 is CAISELGGNYGYTF. The CDR3 DNA reads as TGTGCCATCAGTGAGCTGGGGGGGAACTATGGCTACACCTTC.

V gene TRBV5-3 combines with J gene TRBJ2-7; 11 bases fit TRBD1. TRBV5-3 is identified as an open reading frame with a role that is uncertain. The V gene end was trimmed by 4 bases and the J gene end by 5 bases; junction bases not matched to a gene: 2. The CDR3 runs 13 residues. The CDR3 loop is CARSKGQGDEQYF. DNA of the CDR3: TGTGCCAGAAGCAAGGGACAGGGGGACGAGCAGTACTTC.

The CDR3 reads CASSLLGSQQGSGNTIYF. The CDR3 DNA reads as TGCGCCAGCAGCTTGCTCGGGTCCCAACAGGGATCTGGAAACACCATATATTTT. This chain links TRBV5-1 with TRBJ1-3, with D perhaps TRBD1 (6 bases). Trimming cost V 1 base and J 1 base, with 18 bases left between them. The CDR3 extends over 18 amino acids. Germline CDR1 reads SGHRS; CDR2 reads YFSETQ.

V usage is TRBV27 and J usage is TRBJ2-5; the D is unclear. Per germline, CDR1 MNHEY and CDR2 SMNVEV (reference sequence). Trimming took off 6 bases at V and 3 bases at J, with 5 bases between the two ends. The CDR3 totals 11 residues. CDR3 sequence: CASRSKETQYF. As DNA, the CDR3 is TGTGCCAGCAGGAGTAAAGAGACCCAGTACTTC.

With respect to this clone: The same CDR3 is also encoded by other DNA sequences in this sample. This rearrangement joins TRBV5-1 to TRBJ1-1; TRBD1 might be the D (6 bases). The germline CDR1 and CDR2 sequences are SGHRS and YFSETQ. This CDR3 is built from 13 residues. The V end lost 3 bases, the J end lost 4 bases, and 10 bases lay between the germline ends. As DNA, the CDR3 is TGCGCCAGCAGCTCACAGGGTCCCACTGAAGCTTTCTTT. Translated: CASSSQGPTEAFF.

Here the CDR3 DNA reads TGTGCCAGCAGCCCCTTGGGGAGGGACACTGAAGCTTTCTTT. Protein product: CASSPLGRDTEAFF. The V and J genes are TRBV5-4 and TRBJ1-1; the D is unclear. The CDR3 runs to 14 residues. CDR1 and CDR2 from the germline V gene are SGHNT and YYREEE (reference sequence). V was trimmed by 4 bases and J by 3 bases, leaving 13 bases between them.

The chain couples TRBV29-1 to TRBJ1-6, with 9 bases matching TRBD1. J lost 10 bases, V lost 5 bases, and 6 bases had no gene match. CDR1 and CDR2 (germline): SQVTM, ANQGSEA. The CDR3 is 13 residues long. CDR3 coding DNA: TGCAGCGTTCGGACAGGGGCTGGATCACCCCTCCACTTT. Translation: CSVRTGAGSPLHF.

This chain uses TRBV9 with TRBJ1-4; 7 bases map to TRBD1. The germline gives CDR1 SGDLS, CDR2 YYNGEE. The J segment lost 7 bases and the V segment lost 0 bases, leaving 6 bases of the junction unmatched. CDR3 size: 15 residues. The CDR3 is CASSVAGGAGEKLFF. The CDR3 DNA follows: TGTGCCAGCAGCGTAGCAGGGGGTGCAGGTGAAAAACTGTTTTTT. Full variable domain (missing parts from reference TRBV9 and TRBJ1-4): DSGVTQTPKHLITATGQRVTLRCSPRSGDLSVYWYQQSLDQGLQFLIQYYNGEERAKGNILERFSAQQFPDLHSELNLSSLELGDSALYFCASSVAGGAGEKLFFGSGTQLSVL.

V gene TRBV5-1 combines with J gene TRBJ1-1; no firm D call. In germline, CDR1 is SGHRS, CDR2 YFSETQ. Trimming cost V 5 bases and J 6 bases, with 8 bases left between them. CDR3 size: 11 residues. The CDR3 protein is CASSTEAEAFF. CDR3 sequence (DNA): TGCGCCAGCAGTACGGAGGCTGAAGCTTTCTTT.

This clone was recorded once. The rearrangement joins TRBV30 to TRBJ1-2; D ambiguous. V lost 2 bases to trimming and J lost 2 bases, with 9 bases between them. The V gene's germline CDR1 is GTSNPN and CDR2 SVGIG (reference sequence). This CDR3 region has 13 residues. CDR3 amino acids: CAWSTGPNYGYTF. Here the CDR3 DNA reads TGTGCCTGGAGTACTGGTCCCAACTATGGCTACACCTTC.

V and J are TRBV3-1 (or the pseudogene TRBV3-2) and TRBJ2-1; possible D gene TRBD2, 6 bases. V was pared by 3 bases and J by 8 bases, with 20 bases between. CDR3 length equals 16 residues. Germline CDR1 is LGHDT and CDR2 is YNNKEL (reference sequence). This CDR3 reads CASSHLGTFPLDEQFF. Here the CDR3 DNA reads TGTGCCAGCAGCCATCTCGGGACTTTCCCACTCGATGAGCAGTTCTTC.

This clone was picked up a small number of times. The chain joins TRBV9 to TRBJ1-2; D call uncertain. This CDR3 comprises 13 residues. Germline CDR1 and CDR2: SGDLS and YYNGEE. V was trimmed by 2 bases and J by 2 bases, leaving 7 bases between them. The CDR3 spells CASSVDNNYGYTF. CDR3 sequence (DNA): TGTGCCAGCAGCGTTGACAACAACTATGGCTACACCTTC.

The CDR3 DNA reads TGTGCCAGGGGATTAACAGGTAGCAATCAGCCCCAGCATTTT. Translating it yields CARGLTGSNQPQHF. The chain couples TRBV6-5 to TRBJ1-5; possibly TRBD1 for D (5 bases). V shed 9 bases and J shed 0 bases, with 12 bases lying between them. The CDR3 consists of 14 residues. Per germline, CDR1 MNHEY and CDR2 SVGAGI.

The CDR3 is CASVTARRLSRGYTF. The CDR3 coding sequence is TGTGCCAGCGTAACCGCCCGCCGATTGAGTCGTGGCTACACCTTC. The rearrangement links TRBV21-1 to TRBJ1-2. TRBV21-1 is labeled a pseudogene. The CDR3 runs 15 residues.

V usage is TRBV5-1 and J usage is TRBJ1-2; 10 positions agree with TRBD1. CDR1 and CDR2 (germline): SGHRS, YFSETQ. The V gene end was trimmed by 4 bases and the J gene end by 3 bases; junction bases not matched to a gene: 0. This CDR3 region has 13 residues. The CDR3: CASSGTGDYGYTF. For the CDR3, the DNA is TGCGCCAGCAGCGGGACAGGGGACTATGGCTACACCTTC.